This entry lists 10 T cell receptor beta chains sequenced from one sample in a study of blood T cell repertoires in COVID-19 (dated by TCRdb to the early 2020s). Library preparation was by the immunoSEQ multiplex PCR assay. Held by TCRdb, this immuneACCESS table contains in-frame sequences only and omits some clones. Under half of the omission traces to an unresolved V gene where checked; the cause of the rest is unknown. In all, the sample holds 380,000 or so clones, and approximately 86% of those were seen once. About 7.1% of the sample is taken by the ten largest. The sequenced sample was peripheral blood. Source of these receptors: a woman aged 55-69 years with COVID-19, enrolled during active disease.

The V and J genes are TRBV5-5 and TRBJ1-4; D remains unclear. CDR1 and CDR2 (germline): SGHKS, YYEKEE (reference sequence). V was clipped by 2 bases and J by 4 bases, with 12 bases between them. The CDR3 runs to 15 residues. The CDR3 reads CASSFSTVLNEKLFF. The CDR3 DNA reads TGTGCCAGCAGCTTTTCTACGGTGCTTAATGAAAAACTGTTTTTT.

This clone has only a few counts. V usage is TRBV6-6 and J usage is TRBJ1-1; D gene uncertain. V dropped 10 bases and J dropped 3 bases, with 21 bases sitting between them. The CDR3 is made up of 15 amino acids. Per germline, CDR1 MNHNY and CDR2 SVGAGI (reference sequence). The CDR3 coding sequence is TGTGCCACCCAGCTCCTAATCCTGAGGGACACTGAAGCTTTCTTT. Protein product: CATQLLILRDTEAFF.

This clone was seen once. The chain joins TRBV19 to TRBJ1-4, with TRBD1 matching 8 bases. This CDR3 comprises 15 residues. V was clipped by 9 bases and J by 4 bases; unmatched bases: 10. Germline CDR1 reads LNHDA; CDR2 reads SQIVND (reference sequence). The CDR3 DNA reads TGTGCCAGCATCCCGACAGGGGCCAATAATGAAAAACTGTTTTTT. It translates to CASIPTGANNEKLFF.

The chain recombines TRBV11-3 with TRBJ2-1; TRBD2 agrees at 9 bases. The germline V gene has CDR1 SGHNT and CDR2 YENEEA. The CDR3 consists of 15 residues. The ends lost 1 base at V and 12 bases at J; junction bases unmatched: 10. CDR3 nucleotides: TGTGCCAGCAGCTTAGTGGGCGGGGGGGCCGGAGGGCAGTTCTTC. This gives the protein CASSLVGGGAGGQFF.

V is TRBV21-1 and J is TRBJ1-5. TRBV21-1 is an annotated pseudogene. The CDR3 is 16 residues long. The DNA for the CDR3 is TGTGCCAGCAGCAAAGAGGGCGGGCGGATATATCAGCCCCAGCATTTT. This codes for CASSKEGGRIYQPQHF.

The V call is TRBV18, the J call TRBJ2-3; 11 bases line up with TRBD2. V shed 2 bases and J 0 bases; nucleotides not matched to a gene: 10. Germline lookup yields CDR1 KGHSH and CDR2 LQKENI. The CDR3 sequence is 19 residues long. This chain's CDR3 is CASSPFVLAGGPSTDTQYF. CDR3 DNA sequence: TGTGCCAGCTCACCATTCGTTCTAGCGGGGGGCCCTAGCACAGATACGCAGTATTTT. Filled out from reference TRBV18 and TRBJ2-3, the complete variable domain reads NAGVMQNPRHLVRRRGQEARLRCSPMKGHSHVYWYRQLPEEGLKFMVYLQKENIIDESGMPKERFSAEFPKEGPSILRIQQVVRGDSAAYFCASSPFVLAGGPSTDTQYFGPGTRLTVL.

V and J are TRBV10-3 and TRBJ2-1; D possibly corresponds to TRBD1 (7 bases). The germline CDR1 and CDR2 sequences are ENHRY and SYGVKD. The germline V and J ends were trimmed by 5 bases and 4 bases, with 15 bases remaining between them. The CDR3 is made up of 15 amino acids. The CDR3: CAISPGGQSYNEQFF. The CDR3 DNA sequence: TGTGCCATCAGTCCCGGGGGACAGAGTTACAATGAGCAGTTCTTC.

This clone was observed a single time. This chain connects TRBV5-1 to TRBJ1-5; D perhaps matches TRBD1 (6 bases). In germline, CDR1 is SGHRS, CDR2 YFSETQ. This CDR3 contains 14 residues. The V end was cut by 0 bases, the J end by 2 bases, with 6 bases between. The CDR3 loop is CASSLGTGNQPQHF. The CDR3 DNA is TGCGCCAGCAGCTTGGGGACAGGCAATCAGCCCCAGCATTTT.

The V and J genes are TRBV3-1 (or the pseudogene TRBV3-2) and TRBJ2-7; 8 nucleotides line up with TRBD1. V dropped 0 bases and J dropped 5; count of bases not matched to a gene: 15. Looked up from germline, CDR1 is LGHDT and CDR2 is YNNKEL (reference sequence). The CDR3 runs 18 residues. The CDR3 DNA sequence: TGTGCCAGCAGCCAAGATAGCGGACAGGGAGAAGTCGACCACGAGCAGTACTTC. Amino acids: CASSQDSGQGEVDHEQYF.

This clone was recorded a few times. The chain combines TRBV2 with TRBJ1-6, with D tentatively TRBD1 (5 bases). The ends were cut back, 2 bases at V and 16 bases at J, with 9 bases in the middle. The CDR3 loop spans 11 amino acids. Germline V gene sequence: CDR1 SNHLY, CDR2 FYNNEI. CDR3 in amino acids: CASSETGALHF. The CDR3 coding sequence is TGTGCCAGCAGTGAAACAGGCGCTCTCCACTTT.